A selection of T cell receptor beta chains follows, all from one sample in a study of beta chain bispecific antibodies for T cell cancers. Using its own MiXCR run on the 5' RACE reads, TCRdb lists one record per CDR3 protein. Here the sample spans 20,000 to 25,000 distinct CDR3 sequences, approximately 2% being singletons. These receptors lack a known antigen. The sample consisted of healthy donor T cells cultured with leukemia cells, taken from a culture containing a bispecific antibody targeting TCR Vbeta12. All receptors come from a human donor in good health. Some clones in this sample may be carry-over from other donors' samples. The CDR3 runs from the conserved cysteine through the conserved F or W. A D gene is named only where the DNA matches it firmly. Some rows mark clone size as missing; the rest say once, few, many or name a class of expanded clone.

J gene,V gene,clone size,D gene,CDR3 DNA,CDR3 protein
TRBJ2-2,TRBV7-2,many,NA,TGTGCCAGCAGCCTCGGGCCTCCGGAGCTGTTTTTT,CASSLGPPELFF
TRBJ2-5,TRBV5-1,many,TRBD1,TGCGCCAGCAGCACCACAACCGGGACAGTACAAGAGACCCAGTACTTC,CASSTTTGTVQETQYF
TRBJ1-1,TRBV5-1,many,NA,TGCGCCAGCAGCCCACGGCGACCCGGGGTTGGTGAAGCTTTCTTT,CASSPRRPGVGEAFF
TRBJ1-1,TRBV10-3,many,NA,TGTGCCATCAGTCTCAGGGCCTCGGACACTGAAGCTTTCTTT,CAISLRASDTEAFF
TRBJ1-5,TRBV6-5,many,TRBD1,TGTGCCAGCAGTTTATCCCGGACAGGGTTCAATCAGCCCCAGCATTTT,CASSLSRTGFNQPQHF
TRBJ2-7,TRBV14,many,NA,TGTGCCAGCAGCCAAGTACGCGGGGGCTACTCCTACGAGCAGTACTTC,CASSQVRGGYSYEQYF
TRBJ1-5,TRBV10-3,many,NA,TGTGCCATCAGTGAGGAGGGATCAGGGGTCAATCAGCCCCAGCATTTT,CAISEEGSGVNQPQHF
TRBJ1-1,TRBV20-1,many,NA,TGCAGTTTATTTTGGGGAACTGAAGCTTTCTTT,CSLFWGTEAFF
TRBJ2-5,TRBV6-5,many,NA,TGTGCCAGCAGTTACCGGGTTCAAGAGACCCAGTACTTC,CASSYRVQETQYF
TRBJ1-2,TRBV5-1,medium-sized,NA,TGCGCCAGCAGGGAGGATTTCGCCTATGGCTACACCTTC,CASREDFAYGYTF
TRBJ1-1,TRBV6-6,many,NA,TGTGCCAGCAGAGGGGGGGAGAACACTGAAGCTTTCTTT,CASRGGENTEAFF
TRBJ2-2,TRBV7-3,many,TRBD2,TGTGCCAGCAGCTCCCAAACTAGCGGGGGGGCCATGTGGGGAATAGACACCGGGGAGCTGTTTTTT,CASSSQTSGGAMWGIDTGELFF
TRBJ2-1,TRBV6-6,many,TRBD1,TGTGCCAGCGGGACAGGGGCATATGAGCAGTTCTTC,CASGTGAYEQFF
TRBJ2-1,TRBV5-4,few,TRBD1,TGTGCCAGCAGCTCCGGGACAGGGACTTACAATGAGCAGTTCTTC,CASSSGTGTYNEQFF
TRBJ2-1,TRBV27,medium-sized,TRBD1,TGTGCCAGCAGCTCCCCACAGGGGGGCCCTTCCGACAATGAGCAGTTCTTC,CASSSPQGGPSDNEQFF
TRBJ2-5,TRBV20-1,many,NA,TGCAGTGCTAGAGATGGGCTGGAGACCCAGTACTTC,CSARDGLETQYF
TRBJ2-3,TRBV7-8,many,NA,TGTGCCAGCAGCCCCGCCCAGGGGCCGGATACGCAGTATTTT,CASSPAQGPDTQYF
TRBJ2-7,TRBV20-1,many,NA,TGCAGTGCTAGAGTTCTCTACGAGCAGTACTTC,CSARVLYEQYF
TRBJ1-2,TRBV2,many,NA,TGTGCCAGCACGAAGAGTTTGGGCAGTGCTAACTATGGCTACACCTTC,CASTKSLGSANYGYTF
TRBJ2-5,TRBV2,many,NA,TGTGCCAGCAGTGAGGACCTTTCAGTCCAAGAGACCCAGTACTTC,CASSEDLSVQETQYF
TRBJ1-1,TRBV6-6,NA,TRBD1,TGTGCCAGCACAGAGACAGGGTCCAACACTGAAGCTTTCTTT,CASTETGSNTEAFF
TRBJ2-1,TRBV20-1,many,NA,TGCAGTGCTAGAGACACAGGAAGCTCCTACAATGAGCAGTTCTTC,CSARDTGSSYNEQFF
TRBJ1-4,TRBV27,many,TRBD1,TGTGCCAGCCGGGACGGATGGACAGGGAGTAATGAAAAACTGTTTTTT,CASRDGWTGSNEKLFF
TRBJ1-6,TRBV6-1,many,NA,TGTGCCAGCAGTGACCCGATAGGACGAGGGGGTTCACCCCTCCACTTT,CASSDPIGRGGSPLHF
TRBJ2-7,TRBV19,many,NA,TGTGCCAGTAGTGGTATGGGCGAGCAGTACTTC,CASSGMGEQYF
TRBJ2-2,TRBV20-1,many,NA,TGCAGTGCTAGAGATGGAAACACCGGGGAGCTGTTTTTT,CSARDGNTGELFF
TRBJ1-2,TRBV5-6,many,NA,TGTGCCAGCAGACCCCTTGGGGGGACGTATGGCTACACCTTC,CASRPLGGTYGYTF
TRBJ2-7,TRBV7-6,many,TRBD1,TGTGCCAGCAGCGACCGGACAGGTCCCGAGCAGTACTTC,CASSDRTGPEQYF
TRBJ1-1,TRBV9,many,NA,TGTGCCAGCAGCGTAGGCCCGGGGTTGAACACTGAAGCTTTCTTT,CASSVGPGLNTEAFF
TRBJ2-7,TRBV27,NA,NA,TGTGCCAGCAGTAGTGTGCCTCCCTCGGGGGAGCAGTACTTC,CASSSVPPSGEQYF
TRBJ2-1,TRBV5-8,few,TRBD2,TGTGCCAGCAGCGGGACTAGCGGGGGAGGGGATGAGCAGTTCTTC,CASSGTSGGGDEQFF
TRBJ2-7,TRBV28,many,NA,TGTGCCAGCAGTTTACTAACGGGACCTTCCCCCGAGCAGTACTTC,CASSLLTGPSPEQYF
TRBJ2-6,TRBV6-6,many,TRBD1,TGTGCCAGCGCTCAGACCGGGACAGGGGAAATTCATCTGCTCTCTGGGGCCAACGTCCTGACTTTC,CASAQTGTGEIHLLSGANVLTF
TRBJ2-7,TRBV13,many,NA,TGTGCCAGCAGCGGCCCCTCTTCCTACGAGCAGTACTTC,CASSGPSSYEQYF
TRBJ2-6,TRBV19,many,NA,TGTGCCAGTAGTATATCTCTCTCTGGGGCCAACGTCCTGACTTTC,CASSISLSGANVLTF
TRBJ1-1,TRBV13,many,NA,TGTGCCAGCAGCGACCTAAACACTGAAGCTTTCTTT,CASSDLNTEAFF
TRBJ1-5,TRBV20-1,many,NA,TGCAGTGCTAGAAATACAGATAGCAATCAGCCCCAGCATTTT,CSARNTDSNQPQHF
TRBJ2-3,TRBV5-4,NA,NA,TGTGCCAGCAGCTTGCGACGCGAAGAGACAGATACGCAGTATTTT,CASSLRREETDTQYF
TRBJ1-4,TRBV28,many,NA,TGTGCCAGCAGTTTACCTTCATATAACGAACCCGCAACTAATGAAAAACTGTTTTTT,CASSLPSYNEPATNEKLFF
TRBJ2-5,TRBV20-1,many,NA,TGCAGTGCTAGAGTGGCGACAGGAATCCAAGAGACCCAGTACTTC,CSARVATGIQETQYF
TRBJ1-2,TRBV19,medium-sized,NA,TGTGCCAGTAGTATAGGACTTCGGAGTGGCTACACCTTC,CASSIGLRSGYTF